This T cell receptor (beta chain) originates from a study of blood T cell repertoires in COVID-19. The data were produced by immunoSEQ multiplex PCR, yet TCRdb's version contains in-frame clones alone and is incomplete. The sample has tens of thousands of clones; roughly four fifths are singletons. There are 17 residues in the CDR3. V shed 5 bases, J shed 6 bases, and the junction held 9 bases outside the gene matches. Germline CDR1 and CDR2: SEHNR and FQNEAQ (reference sequence). The sequenced sample consisted of peripheral blood. This receptor was identified in a man aged 80 or over with acute or convalescent COVID-19. The chain is built from TRBV7-9 and TRBJ2-1, with 14 positions matching TRBD2. This CDR3 reads CASSRETSGGASNEQFF. CDR3 nucleotide sequence: TGTGCCAGCAGCCGGGAGACTAGCGGGGGGGCTAGCAATGAGCAGTTCTTC.